One sample yielded the 14 T cell receptor beta chains listed below, sequenced in a study of T cells in Graves' hyperthyroidism and ophthalmopathy. Researchers amplified the TCR beta CDR3 regions from RNA transcripts. With the HTBI primer set, the TCR CDR3 went through a first round of RT-PCR. Using its own MiXCR run on the multiplex PCR reads, TCRdb lists one record per CDR3 protein. The sample includes hundreds of thousands of distinct CDR3 sequences, about a sixth seen only once; the top ten take 18%. Material: blood. The receptors here all came from a woman between 18 and 29 years old with Graves' hyperthyroidism.

This chain connects TRBV28 to TRBJ2-6; the D is unclear. The V end was cut by 2 bases, the J end by 6 bases, with 11 bases between. This CDR3 is 15 amino acids long. CDR1 and CDR2 (germline): MDHEN, SYDVKM. The CDR3 bases are TGTGCCAGCAGTTTAGAGGACGGCTTGGCCAACGTCCTGACTTTC. Amino acids: CASSLEDGLANVLTF.

Only a few counts were recorded for this clonotype. V gene TRBV7-2 combines with J gene TRBJ1-6; D is possibly TRBD1 (6 bases). This CDR3 spans 15 amino acids. Trimming stripped 1 base from V and 5 bases from J, with 9 bases between. Germline-derived CDR1 and CDR2 are SGHTA and FQGNSA. CDR3 protein: CASSLDSGDNSPLHF. The CDR3 DNA reads TGTGCCAGCAGCTTAGATTCAGGGGATAATTCACCCCTCCACTTT.

V gene TRBV6-2 or TRBV6-3 combines with J gene TRBJ2-5, with D perhaps matching TRBD1 (5 bases). Germline V CDR1 and CDR2: MNHEY, SVGEGT. The V and J ends lost 6 bases and 6 bases respectively, with 17 bases between them. The CDR3 is 14 residues long. This chain's CDR3 is CASSRTVRAQTQYF. CDR3 nucleotides: TGTGCCAGCAGCCGAACGGTCAGGGCACAGACCCAGTACTTC.

This clonotype occurred many times. This chain links TRBV6-2 or TRBV6-3 with TRBJ2-1; D unclear. The CDR3 contains 17 residues. Looked up from germline, CDR1 is MNHEY and CDR2 is SVGEGT. The V end was cut by 2 bases, the J end by 0 bases, with 14 bases between. The CDR3 nucleotides are TGTGCCAGCAGTTACACTCTAGGTCAGAGCTCCTACAATGAGCAGTTCTTC. It yields the protein CASSYTLGQSSYNEQFF.

In DNA form, the CDR3 reads TGTGCCAGTAGTATGGAGGTCTCTGGAAACACCATATATTTT. This gives the protein CASSMEVSGNTIYF. The chain recombines TRBV19 with TRBJ1-3; no clear D gene. The ends were cut back, 3 bases at V and 0 bases at J, with 6 bases in the middle. CDR1 is LNHDA and CDR2 is SQIVND in the germline V gene (reference sequence). The CDR3 consists of 14 residues.

This clonotype was detected ten times or more. The rearrangement uses TRBV27 and TRBJ1-5; 8 bases map to TRBD1. This CDR3 comprises 17 residues. Unmatched junction bases numbered 12, after V lost 7 bases and J lost 1 base. The germline V gene has CDR1 MNHEY and CDR2 SMNVEV (reference sequence). The CDR3 DNA reads as TGTGCCAGCATGGACAGGGTAACGGGTATAAGCAATCAGCCCCAGCATTTT. This gives the protein CASMDRVTGISNQPQHF.

This clonotype was picked up many times. The V call is TRBV2, the J call TRBJ1-4; tentatively, D is TRBD1 (6 bases). Germline V gene sequence: CDR1 SNHLY, CDR2 FYNNEI. The CDR3 sequence is 13 residues long. The V end was cut by 10 bases, the J end by 10 bases, with 19 bases between. In DNA form, the CDR3 reads TGTGCCACCTCCGGGACACCATTTGGAAAACTGTTTTTT. Protein product: CATSGTPFGKLFF.

Regarding this clonotype: This may be a read error: a much more frequent sequence differs by one nucleotide. The rearrangement joins TRBV7-2 to TRBJ2-1, with unresolved D. The CDR3 has 16 residues. Germline V CDR1 and CDR2: SGHTA, FQGNSA. This chain's CDR3 is CASSPGLTTGYNEQSF. The CDR3 DNA is TGTGCCAGCAGCCCCGGATTAACGACTGGCTACAATGAGCAGTCCTTC.

The chain couples TRBV6-2 or TRBV6-3 to TRBJ2-4; D may be TRBD1 (6 bases). Germline-derived CDR1 and CDR2 are MNHEY and SVGEGT. Trimming cost V 7 bases and J 0 bases, with 13 bases left between them. The length of the CDR3 is 15 residues. Written as DNA, the CDR3 is TGTGCCAGCAACAGGGACCTACTAGCCAAAAACATTCAGTACTTC. Its protein product is CASNRDLLAKNIQYF.

This clonotype was seen repeatedly, ten times or more. J is TRBJ2-1 and V is TRBV27; 14 positions match TRBD2. Germline V gives CDR1 MNHEY, CDR2 SMNVEV (reference sequence). With V trimmed by 5 bases and J by 4 bases, 7 bases remained unmatched. The CDR3 sequence is 17 residues long. This CDR3 reads CASSAGTSGGSYNEQFF. The CDR3 DNA sequence: TGTGCCAGCAGTGCCGGGACTAGCGGGGGTTCATACAATGAGCAGTTCTTC.

This clonotype was detected many times. The chain couples TRBV12-3 or TRBV12-4 to TRBJ1-6; D unresolved. The CDR3 spans 20 residues. Trimming cost V 5 bases and J 1 base, with 24 bases left between them. CDR3 DNA: TGTGCCAGCAGTCACCCCCGGGAGGGTCTGGTTGGGTCCTATAATTCACCCCTCCACTTT. Translating gives CASSHPREGLVGSYNSPLHF.

The chain carries TRBV4-3 and TRBJ2-5, with 7 bases aligning to TRBD2. V gave up 0 bases and J gave up 5 bases; unmatched junction bases: 15. The CDR3 is 18 amino acids. Germline CDR1 and CDR2: LGHNA and YSLEER. DNA for the CDR3: TGCGCCAGCAGCCAAGAGGACTATGGGAGCGGGGATGAGGAGACCCAGTACTTC. It specifies CASSQEDYGSGDEETQYF.

The CDR3 bases are TGTGCCAGCAGTCTAGCGGCTAGCGGGGGGGCCGCGGGACCCCCCTACGAGCAGTACTTC. Residues: CASSLAASGGAAGPPYEQYF. This chain links TRBV28 with TRBJ2-7, with TRBD2 identical over 12 bases. The V segment lost 5 bases and the J segment 2 bases; nucleotides outside the gene matches: 19. The CDR3 sequence is 20 residues long. The V gene's germline CDR1 is MDHEN and CDR2 SYDVKM.

The rearrangement joins TRBV7-2 to TRBJ2-2, with 12 nucleotides matching TRBD2. Germline-derived CDR1 and CDR2 are SGHTA and FQGNSA. With 6 bases clipped from V and 5 bases from J, the junction kept 4 bases outside the gene matches. This CDR3 contains 15 residues. CDR3: CASRPTSGGTGELFF. The CDR3 DNA reads TGTGCCAGCAGACCCACTAGCGGGGGGACCGGGGAGCTGTTTTTT.